Listed below are T cell receptor beta chains from one sample, sequenced in a study of blood T cell repertoires in COVID-19. Profiling relied on immunoSEQ multiplex PCR, and the TCRdb table lists in-frame clones only, not all of them. The profile shows fewer than 500,000 clones, 87% of them singletons. Sequenced input: PBMCs or T cells enriched from blood (not recorded which). The receptor source for this set is a woman between 18 and 29 years old with acute COVID-19. The CDR3 runs from the conserved cysteine through the conserved F or W. Fields, in order: D gene, J gene, V gene, CDR3 protein. A D gene is named only where the DNA matches it firmly.

-	TRBJ1-1	TRBV19	CATRQPGNTEAFF
-	TRBJ2-6	TRBV28	CASREYRVSGANVLTF
TRBD1	TRBJ2-7	TRBV6-2/TRBV6-3	CASSYPGQSYEQYF
-	TRBJ2-3	TRBV9	CASSVEMGAITDTQYF
-	TRBJ2-7	TRBV11-2	CASSPSSKSEQYF
-	TRBJ2-2	TRBV5-4	CASSLGSGGMMNTGELFF
-	TRBJ2-5	TRBV5-1	CASSQGQGRGSETQYF
-	TRBJ2-7	TRBV7-2	CASSPYEARADF
-	TRBJ2-7	TRBV2	CASSERDYEQYF
-	TRBJ1-3	TRBV29-1	CSVESTGNTIYF
-	TRBJ1-3	TRBV10-3	CAISAQDSSGNTIYF
-	TRBJ1-2	TRBV10-3	CAISDFSTGTNYGYTF
TRBD1	TRBJ1-4	TRBV14	CASSQTGGRRLNEKLFF
TRBD1	TRBJ1-5	TRBV7-9	CASSRPDRGRNQPQHF
TRBD2	TRBJ2-7	TRBV9	CASSVGRGSSYEQYF
-	TRBJ1-5	TRBV19	CASRLGGEGNQPQHF
-	TRBJ1-2	TRBV6-5	CASSFQRGSNYGYTF
-	TRBJ2-5	TRBV7-9	CASLQGVRETQYF
-	TRBJ1-1	TRBV11-1	CASSSWEGTEAFF
-	TRBJ2-6	TRBV18	CASSLTNTNSGANVLTF
TRBD1	TRBJ1-6	TRBV5-1	CASSLAGFRTGASPLHF
TRBD1	TRBJ1-1	TRBV6-2/TRBV6-3	CASSYRTGGLGEAFF
TRBD1	TRBJ2-3	TRBV5-6	CASSLEWVGTGDTHTQYF
TRBD1	TRBJ1-1	TRBV5-8	CASSLTGQGVEAFF
-	TRBJ2-7	TRBV29-1	CSVEDRDFGDEQYF
-	TRBJ2-7	TRBV19	CASSMEGAGSYEQYF
-	TRBJ1-1	TRBV7-9	CASSSSGADTEAFF
-	TRBJ2-5	TRBV3-1/TRBV3-2	CASSQRTGEETQYF
TRBD2	TRBJ2-7	TRBV6-2/TRBV6-3	CASSYPRGGYNEQYF